These 8 T cell receptor beta chains share one sample of origin, sequenced in a study of shared clonotypes between healthy human individuals (TCRdb year 2020). The library was made by the immunoSEQ multiplex PCR assay. The table comes from immuneACCESS by way of TCRdb, which keeps in-frame sequences with V and J called. Part of the clones is missing from these tables; in studies checked, under half for an unresolved V gene and the rest for unknown reasons. The sample yields some 630,000 clones; 55% to 75% were counted once. About 1.8% of the sample is taken by the ten largest. Sequences were obtained from memory CD4+ T cells sorted from blood. The sample's cell subset or site label is to be understood as: CD45RA-negative fraction. These receptors came from a woman aged 25 to 39 in good health.

V gene TRBV7-2 combines with J gene TRBJ1-2, with 11 bases aligning to TRBD1. The CDR3 length is 16 residues. V lost 5 bases, J lost 3 bases, and 8 bases stayed unmatched. Germline V gene sequence: CDR1 SGHTA, CDR2 FQGNSA. CDR3 in DNA: TGTGCCAGCAGCGGGACAGGGGGACCGGTCCACTATGGCTACACCTTC. This encodes CASSGTGGPVHYGYTF.

This clone came up many times. The chain combines TRBV25-1 with TRBJ2-7; D is possibly TRBD1 (5 bases). CDR1 and CDR2 from the germline V gene are MGHDK and SYGVNS. The V and J ends lost 3 bases and 2 bases respectively, with 14 bases between them. This CDR3 spans 15 amino acids. The CDR3, as DNA: TGTGCCAGCAGTGATGGTAAACAGGATCCCTACGAGCAGTACTTC. Translation: CASSDGKQDPYEQYF.

The rearrangement links TRBV19 to TRBJ2-7; 10 nucleotides line up with TRBD2. V was clipped by 3 bases and J by 4 bases; unmatched bases: 6. CDR1 LNHDA and CDR2 SQIVND come from the germline V gene (reference sequence). The CDR3 extends over 15 amino acids. The chain's CDR3 is CASSILASGSYEQYF. The CDR3 region has the DNA TGTGCCAGTAGTATTTTAGCTAGCGGGAGTTACGAGCAGTACTTC.

A remark on this clone: The same CDR3 can be traced to other DNA sequences in this sample. The V call is TRBV27, the J call TRBJ2-5; D perhaps matches TRBD1 (6 bases). With the DNA end fitting TRBJ2-7 better, the J assignment may be wrong. Per germline, CDR1 MNHEY and CDR2 SMNVEV (reference sequence). This CDR3 spans 14 amino acids. The CDR3 DNA follows: TGTGCCAGCAGTTTCTCCCAGGGGCCCTACGAGCAGTACTTC. Protein: CASSFSQGPYEQYF.

This chain uses TRBV13 with TRBJ1-1; 8 nucleotides match TRBD1. Unmatched junction bases numbered 3, after V lost 2 bases and J lost 1 base. The CDR3 covers 15 residues. Germline lookup yields CDR1 PRHDT and CDR2 FYEKMQ (reference sequence). The chain's CDR3 is CASSLMGQANTEAFF. The CDR3 DNA sequence: TGTGCCAGCAGCTTAATGGGACAGGCGAACACTGAAGCTTTCTTT.

The genes are TRBV5-1 and TRBJ1-4, with 9 nucleotides matching TRBD1. Germline CDR1 SGHRS, CDR2 YFSETQ. This CDR3 is 18 amino acids long. Germline trimming cut 0 bases from V and 2 bases from J; bases unmatched to any gene: 8. CDR3 region: CASSLGGQGKLTNEKLFF. CDR3 in DNA: TGCGCCAGCAGCTTGGGAGGACAGGGGAAATTGACTAATGAAAAACTGTTTTTT.

This chain uses TRBV7-9 with TRBJ1-1; 9 nucleotides line up with TRBD1. V lost 3 bases, J lost 3 bases, and 2 bases stayed unmatched. This CDR3 comprises 14 residues. Germline V gene lookup returns CDR1 SEHNR and CDR2 FQNEAQ (reference sequence). For the CDR3, the DNA is TGTGCCAGCAGCTTGGGACAGGGATACACTGAAGCTTTCTTT. Its protein product is CASSLGQGYTEAFF.

The chain uses TRBV19 and TRBJ2-5; D is undetermined. Trimming shortened V by 3 bases and J by 4 bases, and 12 bases separated the two germline ends. This CDR3 is built from 14 residues. Germline CDR1 LNHDA, CDR2 SQIVND (reference sequence). CDR3 protein: CASSMNAGLETQYF. CDR3 DNA: TGTGCCAGTAGTATGAATGCAGGCCTAGAGACCCAGTACTTC.